These 24 T cell receptor beta chains were all obtained from the same sample, sequenced in a study of blood T cell repertoires in COVID-19. Sequencing used immunoSEQ multiplex PCR; TCRdb keeps in-frame clones, though not all of them. The table shows roughly 70,000 clones, with 76% occurring only once. The sequenced material came from peripheral blood. Receptors originate from a man aged 60 to 69 with COVID-19, enrolled during active disease.

The chain carries TRBV5-1 and TRBJ2-3; perhaps TRBD1 as D (5 bases). From germline, CDR1 is SGHRS and CDR2 YFSETQ. The V gene lost 5 bases and the J gene lost 1 base, with 11 bases spanning the gap. The CDR3 is 14 residues long. CDR3 in DNA: TGCGCCAGCAGTGAAGGGGCAGGCACAGATACGCAGTATTTT. Protein: CASSEGAGTDTQYF. Together with reference TRBV5-1 and TRBJ2-3, the CDR3 gives the full variable domain: KAGVTQTPRYLIKTRGQQVTLSCSPISGHRSVSWYQQTPGQGLQFLFEYFSETQRNKGNFPGRFSGRQFSNSRSEMNVSTLELGDSALYLCASSEGAGTDTQYFGPGTRLTVL.

The chain carries TRBV24-1 and TRBJ2-1; 11 bases are shared with TRBD2. Germline V CDR1 and CDR2: KGHDR, SFDVKD. The junction had 6 bases not matched to a gene; V was cut back by 3 bases and J by 6 bases. CDR3 length: 16 residues. CDR3 loop: CATSDPLAGGGNEQFF. The CDR3 DNA follows: TGTGCCACCAGTGATCCTCTAGCGGGAGGTGGCAATGAGCAGTTCTTC.

The CDR3 bases are TGTGCCAGCAGTTCAGGGGGCTTTTTACCCATGGATCAGCCCCAGCATTTT. Its translation: CASSSGGFLPMDQPQHF. The chain has TRBV28 and TRBJ1-5, with 8 bases matching TRBD1. V gave up 4 bases and J gave up 5 bases; unmatched junction bases: 13. The CDR3 runs 17 residues. The V gene's germline CDR1 is MDHEN and CDR2 SYDVKM.

The chain uses TRBV5-6 and TRBJ2-4; TRBD1 matches 8 bases. With V trimmed by 4 bases and J by 7 bases, 7 bases remained unmatched. The CDR3 covers 14 residues. Per the germline V gene, CDR1 is SGHDT and CDR2 is YYEEEE. The CDR3 loop reads CASSQGARGNIQYF. The CDR3, as DNA: TGTGCCAGCAGCCAGGGGGCGCGAGGGAACATTCAGTACTTC.

The gene calls are TRBV4-1 and TRBJ1-6; 8 positions agree with TRBD1. J gave up 9 bases and V 6 bases, and 7 bases lay outside the gene matches. The V gene's germline CDR1 is MGHRA and CDR2 YSYEKL. This CDR3 is built from 14 residues. The CDR3 nucleotides are TGCGCCAGCAGTTCGGACAGGGACATTTCACCCCTCCACTTT. This encodes CASSSDRDISPLHF.

This clone showed up just once. The rearrangement uses TRBV2 and TRBJ1-1; perhaps TRBD1 as D (6 bases). The CDR3 runs to 13 residues. Trimming removed 8 bases from V and 5 bases from J, with 15 bases in between. Germline CDR1 and CDR2: SNHLY and FYNNEI. The CDR3 sequence: CASCVGGATEAFF. The CDR3 nucleotides read TGTGCCAGCTGCGTTGGGGGGGCTACTGAAGCTTTCTTT.

This clone was counted between two and nine times. The chain combines TRBV18 with TRBJ1-1; 7 bases agree with TRBD1. V trimming: 3 bases; J trimming: 8 bases; junction bases outside the gene matches: 9. The CDR3 is 14 residues long. Germline V lookup: CDR1 KGHSH, CDR2 LQKENI. CDR3 in amino acids: CASSPVRTGEEAFF. In DNA, the CDR3 is TGTGCCAGCTCACCGGTAAGGACAGGCGAAGAAGCTTTCTTT. Full variable domain (rest looked up from reference TRBV18 and TRBJ1-1): NAGVMQNPRHLVRRRGQEARLRCSPMKGHSHVYWYRQLPEEGLKFMVYLQKENIIDESGMPKERFSAEFPKEGPSILRIQQVVRGDSAAYFCASSPVRTGEEAFFGQGTRLTVV.

V is TRBV28 and J is TRBJ2-1; 8 bases fit TRBD1. Germline V gene data show CDR1 as MDHEN and CDR2 as SYDVKM. This CDR3 has 13 residues. After removal of 4 bases from V and 15 bases from J, the junction contained 11 bases not matched to a gene. CDR3 nucleotide sequence: TGTGCCAGCAGTTCCCCCGCCGGGACAGGTCCGTTCTTC. It translates to CASSSPAGTGPFF.

The chain carries TRBV5-4 and TRBJ2-5, with 8 nucleotides matching TRBD2. Germline V gives CDR1 SGHNT, CDR2 YYREEE (reference sequence). V was clipped by 1 base and J by 5 bases; unmatched bases: 7. The CDR3 contains 15 residues. The CDR3 bases are TGTGCCAGCAGCTTGCCGGGGGGGCCGGGGGAGACCCAGTACTTC. Translation: CASSLPGGPGETQYF.

This sequence joins TRBV12-3 or TRBV12-4 and TRBJ2-1, with D possibly matching TRBD2 (5 bases). The CDR3 has 13 amino acids. Trimming stripped 6 bases from V and 2 bases from J, with 8 bases between. The CDR3 DNA is TGTGCCAGCAGCCCCGGGACCTACAATGAGCAGTTCTTC. This gives the protein CASSPGTYNEQFF.

This rearrangement joins TRBV5-1 to TRBJ2-3; 8 bases line up with TRBD1. V shed 1 base and J 2 bases; nucleotides not matched to a gene: 6. Germline CDR1 SGHRS, CDR2 YFSETQ. The CDR3 is 16 amino acids. The DNA of the CDR3 is TGCGCCAGCAGCTTGTTGGGGACAGGCCTCACAGATACGCAGTATTTT. The encoded protein is CASSLLGTGLTDTQYF.

The chain recombines TRBV19 with TRBJ2-3; TRBD1 matches at 8 bases. The trim removed 5 bases at V and 4 bases at J, leaving 5 bases unmatched. The CDR3 has 14 amino acids. CDR1 is LNHDA and CDR2 is SQIVND in the germline V gene (reference sequence). The CDR3 loop is CASSVGQGADTQYF. The DNA of the CDR3 is TGTGCCAGTAGTGTTGGACAGGGCGCAGATACGCAGTATTTT.

This clone was detected only a few times. This rearrangement joins TRBV5-4 to TRBJ1-1; TRBD1 matches at 11 bases. V lost 4 bases to trimming and J lost 0 bases; unmatched junction nucleotides: 5. Germline assignment: CDR1 SGHNT and CDR2 YYREEE (reference sequence). The CDR3 consists of 16 residues. CDR3 in DNA: TGTGCCAGCAGCGGACAGGGGGCGTTTCTGAACACTGAAGCTTTCTTT. This codes for CASSGQGAFLNTEAFF.

This clone came up once. This chain links TRBV7-6 with TRBJ2-7, with a tentative D call TRBD2 (7 bases). V lost 5 bases and J 2 bases, leaving 19 bases between the germline ends. The CDR3 contains 16 residues. The germline V gene has CDR1 SGHVS and CDR2 FNYEAQ. Here the CDR3 reads CASSRRGGDTPYEQYF. The CDR3 DNA follows: TGTGCCAGCAGCCGTAGGGGGGGAGACACCCCCTACGAGCAGTACTTC.

The chain uses TRBV2 and TRBJ1-2; D unclear. This CDR3 contains 13 residues. The V end lost 2 bases, the J end lost 10 bases, and 14 bases lay between the germline ends. Germline V CDR1 and CDR2: SNHLY, FYNNEI. The CDR3 DNA reads as TGTGCCAGCAGTGAACAGAACTATGGTGACTACACCTTC. Its protein product is CASSEQNYGDYTF.

This rearrangement joins TRBV9 to TRBJ2-2, with D perhaps TRBD2 (5 bases). The CDR3 runs 16 residues. Per germline, CDR1 SGDLS and CDR2 YYNGEE. V was clipped by 4 bases and J by 4 bases, with 17 bases between them. In nucleotides, the CDR3 is TGTGCCAGCAGCTTGAGTCAGCGGACCCTCACCGGGGAGCTGTTTTTT. Its protein product is CASSLSQRTLTGELFF.

In its sample, this clone was seen a few times. The V call is TRBV7-9, the J call TRBJ1-5, with 7 bases aligning to TRBD1. Germline CDR1 and CDR2: SEHNR and FQNEAQ (reference sequence). J lost 7 bases, V lost 3 bases, and 18 bases had no gene match. This CDR3 is built from 18 residues. The CDR3 protein is CASSLAAGTGAATQPQHF. For the CDR3, the DNA is TGTGCCAGCAGCTTGGCGGCGGGAACAGGGGCGGCCACACAGCCCCAGCATTTT.

About this clone itself: One junction end disagrees with the germline gene, perhaps due to a read error. The chain combines TRBV6-1 with TRBJ2-5; 10 nucleotides align to TRBD2. This CDR3 is built from 12 residues. The germline CDR1 and CDR2 sequences are MNHNS and SASEGT. CDR3 nucleotides: TGTGCCAGCAGTGAAGGGGGGCTAGCGGGGGACTTC. Translation gives CASSEGGLAGDF.

The rearrangement links TRBV19 to TRBJ1-5; weak D call: TRBD1 (5 bases). Trimming stripped 4 bases from V and 7 bases from J, with 14 bases between. CDR1 and CDR2 (germline): LNHDA, SQIVND (reference sequence). This CDR3 is built from 14 residues. The chain's CDR3 is CASSSPLEGQPQHF. CDR3 in DNA: TGTGCCAGTAGTAGCCCTTTGGAGGGGCAGCCCCAGCATTTT.

Only a few counts were recorded for this clone. This sequence joins TRBV4-2 and TRBJ2-3; 8 positions agree with TRBD2. Germline-derived CDR1 and CDR2 are LGHNA and YNFKEQ. The CDR3 runs 16 residues. J gave up 2 bases and V 1 base, and 5 bases lay outside the gene matches. CDR3 coding DNA: TGTGCCAGCAGCCAAGCGGGGGGGCCATTCACAGATACGCAGTATTTT. The encoded protein is CASSQAGGPFTDTQYF.

The chain has TRBV24-1 and TRBJ2-5; weak D call: TRBD1 (6 bases). This CDR3 has 12 residues. The germline gives CDR1 KGHDR, CDR2 SFDVKD. Trimming removed 10 bases at V and 5 bases at J, with 13 bases between. The CDR3 protein is CATQGFGETQYF. CDR3 coding DNA: TGTGCCACGCAGGGGTTCGGGGAGACCCAGTACTTC.

The rearrangement uses TRBV7-3 and TRBJ1-6, with D maybe TRBD1 (5 bases). V was shortened by 5 bases and J by 10 bases, with 21 bases between the two germline ends. CDR3 size: 16 residues. Germline CDR1 reads SGHTA; CDR2 reads FQGTGA. The CDR3 here is CASSILFRVILSPLHF. As DNA, the CDR3 is TGTGCCAGCAGCATTCTATTCAGGGTAATATTATCACCCCTCCACTTT.

V gene TRBV7-2 combines with J gene TRBJ2-3; D not certain. V shed 5 bases and J shed 3 bases, with 6 bases lying between them. The V gene's germline CDR1 is SGHTA and CDR2 FQGNSA. This CDR3 region has 12 residues. CDR3 coding DNA: TGTGCCAGCAGCCAGATTACAGATACGCAGTATTTT. Protein sequence: CASSQITDTQYF.

This clone counts as medium-sized. The chain couples TRBV7-9 to TRBJ2-5; possibly TRBD2 for D (6 bases). Germline V gene lookup returns CDR1 SEHNR and CDR2 FQNEAQ (reference sequence). This CDR3 has 15 amino acids. With 6 bases removed from V and 1 base from J, the gap between germline ends came to 15 bases. The CDR3 is CASRGWDSLQETQYF. In DNA form, the CDR3 reads TGTGCCAGCAGGGGGTGGGACTCCCTCCAAGAGACCCAGTACTTC.